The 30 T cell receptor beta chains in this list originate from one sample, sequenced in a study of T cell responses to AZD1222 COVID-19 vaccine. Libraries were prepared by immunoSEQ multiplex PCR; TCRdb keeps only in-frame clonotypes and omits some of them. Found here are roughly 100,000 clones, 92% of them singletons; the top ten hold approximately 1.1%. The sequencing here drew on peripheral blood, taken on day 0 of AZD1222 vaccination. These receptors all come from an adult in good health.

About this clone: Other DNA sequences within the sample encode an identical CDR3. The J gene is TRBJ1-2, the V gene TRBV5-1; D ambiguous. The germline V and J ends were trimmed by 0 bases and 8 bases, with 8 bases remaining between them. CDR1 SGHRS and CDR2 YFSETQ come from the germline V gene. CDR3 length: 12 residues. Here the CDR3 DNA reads TGCGCCAGCAGCTTGGACGGTAACGGCTACACCTTC. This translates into CASSLDGNGYTF. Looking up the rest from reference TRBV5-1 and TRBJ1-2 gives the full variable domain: KAGVTQTPRYLIKTRGQQVTLSCSPISGHRSVSWYQQTPGQGLQFLFEYFSETQRNKGNFPGRFSGRQFSNSRSEMNVSTLELGDSALYLCASSLDGNGYTFGSGTRLTVV.

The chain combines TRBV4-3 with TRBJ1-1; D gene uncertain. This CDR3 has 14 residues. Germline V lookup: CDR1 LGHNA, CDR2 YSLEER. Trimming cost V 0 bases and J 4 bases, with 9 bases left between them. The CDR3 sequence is CASSQDRRSTEAFF. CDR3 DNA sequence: TGCGCCAGCAGCCAAGACAGGAGAAGCACTGAAGCTTTCTTT.

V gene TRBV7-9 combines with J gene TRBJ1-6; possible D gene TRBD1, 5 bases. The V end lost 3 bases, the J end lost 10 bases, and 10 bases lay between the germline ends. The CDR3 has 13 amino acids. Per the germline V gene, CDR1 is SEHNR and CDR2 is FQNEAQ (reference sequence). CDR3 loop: CASSFGRDSPLHF. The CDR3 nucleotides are TGTGCCAGCAGCTTTGGAAGGGACTCACCCCTCCACTTT.

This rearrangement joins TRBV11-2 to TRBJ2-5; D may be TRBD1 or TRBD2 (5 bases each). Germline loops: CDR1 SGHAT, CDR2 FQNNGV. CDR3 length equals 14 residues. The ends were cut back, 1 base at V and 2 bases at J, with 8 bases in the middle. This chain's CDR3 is CASSLGGKQETQYF. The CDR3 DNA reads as TGTGCCAGCAGCTTAGGGGGGAAACAAGAGACCCAGTACTTC.

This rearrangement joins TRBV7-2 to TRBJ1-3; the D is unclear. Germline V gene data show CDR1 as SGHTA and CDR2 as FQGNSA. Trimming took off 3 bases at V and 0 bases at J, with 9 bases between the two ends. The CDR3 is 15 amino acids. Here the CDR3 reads CASSFTPSSGNTIYF. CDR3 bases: TGTGCCAGCAGCTTCACACCGAGCTCTGGAAACACCATATATTTT.

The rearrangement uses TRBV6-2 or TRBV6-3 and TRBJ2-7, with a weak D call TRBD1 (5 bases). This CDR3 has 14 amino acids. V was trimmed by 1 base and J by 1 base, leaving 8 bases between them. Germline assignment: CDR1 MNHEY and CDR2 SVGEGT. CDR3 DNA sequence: TGTGCCAGCAGTTACTACCAGGGTTCCTACGAGCAGTACTTC. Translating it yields CASSYYQGSYEQYF.

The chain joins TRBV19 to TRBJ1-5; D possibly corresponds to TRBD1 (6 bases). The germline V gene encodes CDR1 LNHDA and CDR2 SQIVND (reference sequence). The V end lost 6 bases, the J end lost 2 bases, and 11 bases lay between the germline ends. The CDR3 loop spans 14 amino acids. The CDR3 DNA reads TGTGCCAGTAGCAGACAGGACCGCAATCAGCCCCAGCATTTT. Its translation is CASSRQDRNQPQHF.

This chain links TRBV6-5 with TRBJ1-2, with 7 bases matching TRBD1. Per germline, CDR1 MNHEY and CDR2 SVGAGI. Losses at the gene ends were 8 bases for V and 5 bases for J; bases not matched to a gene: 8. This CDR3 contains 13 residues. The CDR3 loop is CASDRENLYGYTF. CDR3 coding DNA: TGTGCCAGCGACAGGGAGAATCTTTATGGCTACACCTTC.

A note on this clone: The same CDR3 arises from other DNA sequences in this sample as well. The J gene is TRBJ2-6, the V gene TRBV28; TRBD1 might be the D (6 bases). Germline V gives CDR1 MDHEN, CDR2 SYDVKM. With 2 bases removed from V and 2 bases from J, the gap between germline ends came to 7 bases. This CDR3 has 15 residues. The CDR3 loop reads CASSLGGAGANVLTF. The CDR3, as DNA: TGTGCCAGCAGTTTAGGGGGCGCTGGGGCCAACGTCCTGACTTTC. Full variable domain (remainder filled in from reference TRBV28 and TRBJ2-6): DVKVTQSSRYLVKRTGEKVFLECVQDMDHENMFWYRQDPGLGLRLIYFSYDVKMKEKGDIPEGYSVSREKKERFSLILESASTNQTSMYLCASSLGGAGANVLTFGAGSRLTVL.

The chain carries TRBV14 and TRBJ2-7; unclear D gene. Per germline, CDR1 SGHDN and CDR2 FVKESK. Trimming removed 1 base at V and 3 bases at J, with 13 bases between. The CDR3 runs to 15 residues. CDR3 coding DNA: TGTGCCAGCAGCCAAGCTTTCCGTACCTTCTACGAGCAGTACTTC. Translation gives CASSQAFRTFYEQYF.

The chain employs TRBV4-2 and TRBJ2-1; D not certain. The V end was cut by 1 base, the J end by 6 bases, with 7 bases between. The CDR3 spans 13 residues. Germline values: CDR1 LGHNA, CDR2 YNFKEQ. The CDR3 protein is CASSQAYFNEQFF. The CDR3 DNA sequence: TGTGCCAGCAGCCAAGCTTATTTCAATGAGCAGTTCTTC.

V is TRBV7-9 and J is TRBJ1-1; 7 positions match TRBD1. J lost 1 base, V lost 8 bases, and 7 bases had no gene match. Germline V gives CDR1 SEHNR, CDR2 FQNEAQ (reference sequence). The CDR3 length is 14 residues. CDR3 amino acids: CASGRGTANTEAFF. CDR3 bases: TGTGCCAGCGGCAGAGGGACAGCGAACACTGAAGCTTTCTTT. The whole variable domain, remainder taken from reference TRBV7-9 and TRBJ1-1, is DTGVSQNPRHKITKRGQNVTFRCDPISEHNRLYWYRQTLGQGPEFLTYFQNEAQLEKSRLLSDRFSAERPKGSFSTLEIQRTEQGDSAMYLCASGRGTANTEAFFGQGTRLTVV.

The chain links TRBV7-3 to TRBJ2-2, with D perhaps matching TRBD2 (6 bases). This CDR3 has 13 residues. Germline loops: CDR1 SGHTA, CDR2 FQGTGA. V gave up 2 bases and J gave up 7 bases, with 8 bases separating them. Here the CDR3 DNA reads TGTGCCAGCAGCTTAGGGGACTTCGGGGAGCTGTTTTTT. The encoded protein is CASSLGDFGELFF.

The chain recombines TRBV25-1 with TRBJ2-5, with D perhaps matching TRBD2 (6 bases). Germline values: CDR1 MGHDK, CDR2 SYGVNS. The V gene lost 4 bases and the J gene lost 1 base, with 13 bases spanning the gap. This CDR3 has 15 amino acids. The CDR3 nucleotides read TGTGCCAGCAGTGGTCCCGGGGGAGTCCAAGAGACCCAGTACTTC. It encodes CASSGPGGVQETQYF. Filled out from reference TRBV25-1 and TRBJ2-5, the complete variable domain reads EADIYQTPRYLVIGTGKKITLECSQTMGHDKMYWYQQDPGMELHLIHYSYGVNSTEKGDLSSESTVSRIRTEHFPLTLESARPSHTSQYLCASSGPGGVQETQYFGPGTRLLVL.

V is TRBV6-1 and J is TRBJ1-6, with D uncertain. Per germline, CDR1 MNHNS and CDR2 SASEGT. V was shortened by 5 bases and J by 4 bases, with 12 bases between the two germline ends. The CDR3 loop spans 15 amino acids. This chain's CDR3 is CASSPDLGYNSPLHF. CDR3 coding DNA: TGTGCCAGCAGTCCGGACCTGGGGTATAATTCACCCCTCCACTTT.

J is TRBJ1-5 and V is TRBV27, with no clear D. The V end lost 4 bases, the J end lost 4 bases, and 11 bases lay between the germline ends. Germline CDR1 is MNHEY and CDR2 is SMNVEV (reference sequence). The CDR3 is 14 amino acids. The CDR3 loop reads CASSSRGINQPQHF. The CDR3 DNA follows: TGTGCCAGCAGTTCCAGAGGGATTAATCAGCCCCAGCATTTT.

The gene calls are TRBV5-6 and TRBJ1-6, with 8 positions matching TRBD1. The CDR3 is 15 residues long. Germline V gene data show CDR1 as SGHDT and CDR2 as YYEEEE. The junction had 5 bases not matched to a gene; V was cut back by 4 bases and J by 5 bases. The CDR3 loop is CASSPTGAHNSPLHF. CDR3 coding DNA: TGTGCCAGCAGCCCGACAGGGGCCCATAATTCACCCCTCCACTTT.

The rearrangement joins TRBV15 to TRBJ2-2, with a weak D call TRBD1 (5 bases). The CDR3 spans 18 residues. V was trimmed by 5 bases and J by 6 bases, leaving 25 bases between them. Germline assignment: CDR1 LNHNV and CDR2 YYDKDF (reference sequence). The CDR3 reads CATSLRPRRVVRPGELFF. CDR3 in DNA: TGTGCCACCAGCCTCCGACCCCGCAGGGTCGTCCGCCCCGGGGAGCTGTTTTTT.

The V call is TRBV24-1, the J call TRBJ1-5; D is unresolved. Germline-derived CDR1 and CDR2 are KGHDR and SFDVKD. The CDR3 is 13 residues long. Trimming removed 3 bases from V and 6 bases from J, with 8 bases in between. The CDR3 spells CATSDRMAQPQHF. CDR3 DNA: TGTGCCACCAGTGATCGAATGGCTCAGCCCCAGCATTTT.

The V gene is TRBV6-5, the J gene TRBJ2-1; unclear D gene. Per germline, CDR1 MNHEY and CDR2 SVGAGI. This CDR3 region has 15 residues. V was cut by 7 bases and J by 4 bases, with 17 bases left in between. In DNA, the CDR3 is TGTGCCAGCACCCGTGTGGCGGACCTTTACAATGAGCAGTTCTTC. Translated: CASTRVADLYNEQFF.

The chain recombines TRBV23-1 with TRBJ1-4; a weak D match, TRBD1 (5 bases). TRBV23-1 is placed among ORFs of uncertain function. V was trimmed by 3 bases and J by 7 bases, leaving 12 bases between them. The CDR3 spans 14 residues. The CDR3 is CASSQSPGFEKLFF. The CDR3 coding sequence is TGCGCCAGCAGTCAGTCTCCAGGGTTTGAAAAACTGTTTTTT.

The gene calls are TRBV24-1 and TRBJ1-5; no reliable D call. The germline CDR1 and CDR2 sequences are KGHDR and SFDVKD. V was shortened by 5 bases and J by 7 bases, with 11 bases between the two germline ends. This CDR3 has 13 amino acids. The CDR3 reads CATSATGLQPQHF. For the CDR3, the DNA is TGTGCCACCAGTGCTACGGGATTACAGCCCCAGCATTTT.

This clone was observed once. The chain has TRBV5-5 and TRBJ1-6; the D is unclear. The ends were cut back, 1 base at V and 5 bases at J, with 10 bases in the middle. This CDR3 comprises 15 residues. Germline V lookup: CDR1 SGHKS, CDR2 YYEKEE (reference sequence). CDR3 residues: CASSLRAGDNSPLHF. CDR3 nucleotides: TGTGCCAGCAGCTTGCGCGCGGGAGATAATTCACCCCTCCACTTT.

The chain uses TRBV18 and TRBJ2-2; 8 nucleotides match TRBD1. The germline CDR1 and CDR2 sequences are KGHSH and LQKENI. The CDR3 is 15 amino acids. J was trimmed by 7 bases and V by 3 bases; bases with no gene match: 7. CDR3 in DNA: TGTGCCAGCTCACCTTGGACAGGGTCGGGCGGGGAGCTGTTTTTT. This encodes CASSPWTGSGGELFF.

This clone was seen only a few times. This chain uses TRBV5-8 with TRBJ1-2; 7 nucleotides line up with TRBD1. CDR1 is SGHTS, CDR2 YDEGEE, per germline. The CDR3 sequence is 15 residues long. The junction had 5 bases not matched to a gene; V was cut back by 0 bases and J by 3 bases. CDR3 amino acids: CASSLAQGQHYGYTF. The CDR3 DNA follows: TGTGCCAGCAGCTTGGCCCAGGGACAGCACTATGGCTACACCTTC.

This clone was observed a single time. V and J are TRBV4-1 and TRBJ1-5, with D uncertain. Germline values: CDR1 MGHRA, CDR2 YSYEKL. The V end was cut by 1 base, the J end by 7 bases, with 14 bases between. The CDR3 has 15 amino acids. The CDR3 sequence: CASSQGLPSGQPQHF. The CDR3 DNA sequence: TGCGCCAGCAGCCAAGGGCTCCCGAGCGGGCAGCCCCAGCATTTT.

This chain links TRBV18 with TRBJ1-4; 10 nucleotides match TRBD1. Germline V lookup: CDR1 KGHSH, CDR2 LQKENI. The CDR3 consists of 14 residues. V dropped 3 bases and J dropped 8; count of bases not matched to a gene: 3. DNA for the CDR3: TGTGCCAGCTCACCCGGGACAGGGGAGGAAAAACTGTTTTTT. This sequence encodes CASSPGTGEEKLFF.

For the CDR3, the DNA is TGTGCCAGCAGCCGGAGGGGGGCAGGGTACGAGCAGTACTTC. This sequence encodes CASSRRGAGYEQYF. The rearrangement links TRBV3-1 (or the pseudogene TRBV3-2) to TRBJ2-7; either TRBD1 or TRBD2 may fit D (6 bases each). The V end lost 4 bases, the J end lost 4 bases, and 14 bases lay between the germline ends. The V gene's germline CDR1 is LGHDT and CDR2 YNNKEL (reference sequence). CDR3 length: 14 residues.

The CDR3 region has the DNA TGTGCCTGGAGTATAAGAAACACCATATATTTT. Protein product: CAWSIRNTIYF. The V gene is TRBV30, the J gene TRBJ1-3; no reliable D call. V lost 2 bases, J lost 5 bases, and 4 bases lay in between. Looked up from germline, CDR1 is GTSNPN and CDR2 is SVGIG (reference sequence). The CDR3 is 11 amino acids.

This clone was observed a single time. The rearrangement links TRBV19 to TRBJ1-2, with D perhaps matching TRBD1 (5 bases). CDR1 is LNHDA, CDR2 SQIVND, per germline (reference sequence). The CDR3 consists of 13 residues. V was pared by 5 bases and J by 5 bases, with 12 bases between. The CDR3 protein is CASSSPGKYGYTF. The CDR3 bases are TGTGCCAGTAGTTCACCAGGGAAGTATGGCTACACCTTC.